These T cell receptor beta chains were read from a single sample in a study of T cell repertoires in cytomegalovirus infection. Each CDR3 protein gets one entry after TCRdb re-called the reads with MiXCR. The sample has 150,000 or so distinct CDR3 sequences, 23% seen once; the top ten hold approximately 11%. The source material was PBMCs. Receptor source: a human donor in good health (CMV status not recorded). Some clones in this sample may be carry-over from other donors' samples. CDR3s include the opening cysteine and the closing phenylalanine or tryptophan. Fields, in order: clone size, J gene, V gene, D gene, CDR3 protein, CDR3 DNA. D genes are given only for firm matches. Some rows have no size entry. The others give once, few or many, or a class for an expanded clone.

>NA|TRBJ2-3|TRBV7-2|NA
CASSLGGTADTQYF
TGTGCCAGCAGCTTAGGTGGAACTGCAGATACGCAGTATTTT
>many|TRBJ2-7|TRBV7-2|NA
CASSLEPLIEQYF
TGTGCCAGCAGCTTAGAGCCCCTAATCGAGCAGTACTTC
>many|TRBJ2-1|TRBV7-8|TRBD2
CASTRSPLAGDNEQFF
TGTGCCAGCACCCGGTCCCCCCTAGCGGGTGACAATGAGCAGTTCTTC
>NA|TRBJ2-5|TRBV20-1|NA
CSARDAWGSGETQYF
TGCAGTGCTAGAGATGCCTGGGGATCGGGAGAGACCCAGTACTTC
>few|TRBJ2-1|TRBV7-4|NA
CASSFSDRPNEQFF
TGTGCCAGCAGCTTTTCGGATCGCCCCAATGAGCAGTTCTTC
>many|TRBJ2-5|TRBV7-8|NA
CASSLVRETQYF
TGTGCCAGCAGCTTAGTCCGGGAGACCCAGTACTTC
>few|TRBJ1-2|TRBV12-3/TRBV12-4|TRBD1
CASSFQDRGRNYGYTF
TGTGCCAGCAGTTTCCAGGACAGGGGACGGAACTATGGCTACACCTTC
>many|TRBJ2-1|TRBV28|TRBD2
CASSPSLGAGGDLRYEQFF
TGTGCCAGCAGCCCGAGCCTCGGTGCGGGAGGGGATCTTAGGTATGAGCAGTTCTTC
>NA|TRBJ2-7|TRBV10-3|NA
CAISGWGVEQYF
TGTGCCATCAGTGGGTGGGGGGTCGAGCAGTACTTC
>NA|TRBJ2-7|TRBV28|TRBD1
CASSVNRGLYEQYF
TGTGCCAGCAGTGTAAACAGGGGGCTCTACGAGCAGTACTTC
>few|TRBJ1-6|TRBV7-2|NA
CASSSRQVPSSYNSPLHF
TGTGCCAGCAGCAGCAGACAGGTCCCGAGCTCCTATAATTCACCCCTCCACTTT
>NA|TRBJ2-2|TRBV7-9|NA
CASSSGAINTGELFF
TGTGCCAGCAGCTCCGGGGCCATTAACACCGGGGAGCTGTTTTTT
>NA|TRBJ1-2|TRBV6-6|NA
CASSYQGSGYTF
TGTGCCAGCAGTTACCAGGGCAGCGGCTACACCTTC
>NA|TRBJ1-6|TRBV28|NA
CASSREILNSPLHF
TGTGCCAGCAGTCGTGAGATCCTCAATTCACCCCTCCACTTT
>few|TRBJ2-5|TRBV28|TRBD2
CASSLLAGAVETQYF
TGTGCCAGCAGTTTACTAGCGGGAGCGGTAGAGACCCAGTACTTC
>many|TRBJ1-1|TRBV12-3/TRBV12-4|NA
CASSRLNTEAFF
TGTGCCAGCAGTCGACTGAACACTGAAGCTTTCTTT
>NA|TRBJ2-1|TRBV29-1|TRBD2
CSVELAAVLF
TGCAGCGTCGAACTAGCGGCGGTACTGTTC
>few|TRBJ1-1|TRBV7-6|NA
CASSLKRNTEAFF
TGTGCCAGCAGCTTAAAAAGGAACACTGAAGCTTTCTTT
>many|TRBJ2-5|TRBV7-2|NA
CASSPRGYPSETQYF
TGTGCCAGCAGTCCCCGTGGTTATCCAAGTGAGACCCAGTACTTC
>NA|TRBJ1-1|TRBV14|NA
CASSPTRETWAEAFF
TGTGCCAGCAGCCCGACCCGAGAGACATGGGCTGAAGCTTTCTTT
>NA|TRBJ2-5|TRBV20-1|NA
CSAIGGGETQYF
TGCAGTGCGATCGGAGGGGGGGAGACCCAGTACTTC
>few|TRBJ2-7|TRBV7-2|NA
CASSLAHVTRRLYEQYF
TGTGCCAGCAGCTTAGCGCATGTGACTCGCAGGCTGTACGAGCAGTACTTC
>many|TRBJ2-7|TRBV7-2|NA
CASSSNNHWEQYF
TGTGCCAGCAGCTCTAATAATCACTGGGAGCAGTACTTC
>NA|TRBJ2-1|TRBV4-2|NA
CASSQGDSANNEQFF
TGTGCCAGCAGCCAAGGTGACAGTGCTAACAATGAGCAGTTCTTC
>few|TRBJ1-2|TRBV28|NA
CASSFRGDHYGYTF
TGTGCCAGCAGTTTTCGGGGGGACCACTATGGCTACACCTTC
>few|TRBJ2-3|TRBV27|NA
CASSTMVGTDTQYF
TGTGCCAGCAGTACCATGGTCGGCACAGATACGCAGTATTTT
>NA|TRBJ1-4|TRBV10-3|NA
CAISESGFEKLFF
TGTGCCATCAGTGAGTCAGGGTTTGAAAAACTGTTTTTT
>many|TRBJ1-1|TRBV7-2|NA
CASSPGPLREAFF
TGTGCCAGCAGCCCAGGCCCTTTGAGGGAAGCTTTCTTT
>NA|TRBJ2-7|TRBV28|TRBD2
CASRLPGGRAYEQYF
TGTGCCAGCAGATTGCCGGGAGGTCGGGCGTACGAGCAGTACTTC
>NA|TRBJ1-3|TRBV15|NA
CATSSRTSGNTIYF
TGTGCCACCAGCAGCAGGACCTCTGGAAACACCATATATTTT
>NA|TRBJ2-7|TRBV7-8|NA
CASSWIGGGDEQYF
TGTGCCAGCAGTTGGATAGGGGGCGGGGACGAGCAGTACTTC
>NA|TRBJ2-7|TRBV18|TRBD2
CASSVSGTGEQYF
TGTGCCAGCTCGGTGAGCGGGACGGGCGAGCAGTACTTC
>NA|TRBJ2-2|TRBV5-4|NA
CASSLWGMGGELFF
TGTGCCAGCAGCCTGTGGGGGATGGGCGGGGAGCTGTTTTTT
>many|TRBJ1-1|TRBV7-2|NA
CASSPRGYGEAFF
TGTGCCAGCAGCCCACGGGGGTATGGTGAAGCTTTCTTT
>NA|TRBJ1-2|TRBV2|TRBD1
CASSEAQGVGYGYTF
TGTGCCAGCAGTGAAGCACAGGGGGTAGGGTATGGCTACACCTTC
>few|TRBJ1-1|TRBV29-1|TRBD1
CSVGDRGHTEAFF
TGCAGCGTTGGGGACAGGGGTCACACTGAAGCTTTCTTT
>few|TRBJ2-5|TRBV5-6|TRBD2
CASSLGGGERQETQYF
TGTGCCAGCAGCTTGGGGGGAGGGGAGAGACAAGAGACCCAGTACTTC
>many|TRBJ2-2|TRBV7-8|TRBD2
CASKTSGGAGNTGELFF
TGTGCCAGCAAGACTAGCGGGGGGGCTGGGAACACCGGGGAGCTGTTTTTT
>NA|TRBJ2-6|TRBV7-6|NA
CASSWGVPSGANVLTF
TGTGCCAGCAGCTGGGGGGTTCCCTCTGGGGCCAACGTCCTGACTTTC
>NA|TRBJ2-3|TRBV9|TRBD2
CASSASGKLDTQYF
TGTGCCAGTTCAGCTAGCGGGAAGTTGGATACGCAGTATTTT
>NA|TRBJ2-1|TRBV7-3|TRBD2
CASSSSGGAIYNEQFF
TGTGCCAGCAGCTCAAGCGGGGGGGCCATTTACAATGAGCAGTTCTTC
>NA|TRBJ1-5|TRBV20-1|NA
CSAGDGENQPQHF
TGCAGTGCAGGGGACGGAGAGAATCAGCCCCAGCATTTT
>few|TRBJ2-5|TRBV12-3/TRBV12-4|TRBD1
CASSSPAGGQETQYF
TGTGCCAGCAGTTCCCCCGCAGGGGGCCAAGAGACCCAGTACTTC
>few|TRBJ2-5|TRBV4-2|TRBD2
CASSKSGTSGGASRETQYF
TGTGCCAGCAGCAAATCCGGGACTAGCGGGGGGGCTTCTCGGGAGACCCAGTACTTC
>NA|TRBJ1-2|TRBV27|TRBD1
CASSFGGQGLYGYTF
TGTGCCAGCAGTTTCGGGGGACAGGGGCTCTATGGCTACACCTTC
>NA|TRBJ1-2|TRBV28|TRBD1
CASSAQGTYGYTF
TGTGCCAGCAGTGCACAGGGGACCTATGGCTACACCTTC
>few|TRBJ2-2|TRBV5-4|TRBD1
CASSGPTGDTGELFF
TGTGCCAGCAGCGGGCCTACAGGGGACACCGGGGAGCTGTTTTTT
>few|TRBJ1-1|TRBV28|NA
CASTWGAGEAFF
TGTGCCAGCACCTGGGGCGCCGGTGAAGCTTTCTTT
>NA|TRBJ1-1|TRBV7-2|NA
CASSQGLNTKAFF
TGTGCCAGCAGCCAGGGACTCAACACTAAAGCTTTCTTT